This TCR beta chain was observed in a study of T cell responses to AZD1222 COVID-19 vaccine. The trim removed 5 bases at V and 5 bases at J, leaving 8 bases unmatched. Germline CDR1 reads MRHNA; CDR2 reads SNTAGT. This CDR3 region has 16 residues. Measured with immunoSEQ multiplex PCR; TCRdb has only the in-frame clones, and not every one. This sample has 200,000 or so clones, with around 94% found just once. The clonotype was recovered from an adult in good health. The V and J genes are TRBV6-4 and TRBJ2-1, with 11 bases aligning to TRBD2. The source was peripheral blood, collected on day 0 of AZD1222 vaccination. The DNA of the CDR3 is TGTGCCAGCAGTTTGTTAGCGGGAGGGCTCCACAATGAGCAGTTCTTC. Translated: CASSLLAGGLHNEQFF.